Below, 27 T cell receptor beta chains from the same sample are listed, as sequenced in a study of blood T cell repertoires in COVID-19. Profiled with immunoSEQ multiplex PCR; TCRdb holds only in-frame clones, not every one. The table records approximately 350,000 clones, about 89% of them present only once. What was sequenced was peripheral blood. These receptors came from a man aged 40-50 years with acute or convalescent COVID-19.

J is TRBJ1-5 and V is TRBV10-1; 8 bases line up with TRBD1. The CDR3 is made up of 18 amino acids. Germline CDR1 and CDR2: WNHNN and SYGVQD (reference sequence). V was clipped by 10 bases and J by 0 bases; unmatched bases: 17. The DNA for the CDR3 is TGCGCCATCTCGGACAGGGCAAACACCGTTTATAGCAATCAGCCCCAGCATTTT. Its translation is CAISDRANTVYSNQPQHF.

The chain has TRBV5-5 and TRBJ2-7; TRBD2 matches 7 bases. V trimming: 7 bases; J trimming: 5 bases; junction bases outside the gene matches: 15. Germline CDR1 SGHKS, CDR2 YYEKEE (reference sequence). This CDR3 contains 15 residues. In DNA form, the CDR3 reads TGTGCCAGCGCTGAAAGCGGGGTGAGGGTCCACGAGCAGTACTTC. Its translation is CASAESGVRVHEQYF. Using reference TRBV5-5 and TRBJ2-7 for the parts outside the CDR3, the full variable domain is DAGVTQSPTHLIKTRGQQVTLRCSPISGHKSVSWYQQVLGQGPQFIFQYYEKEERGRGNFPDRFSARQFPNYSSELNVNALLLGDSALYLCASAESGVRVHEQYFGPGTRLTVT.

DNA of the CDR3: TGTGCCAGCAGCGAAGGACAGGGGCTAGGATATGGCTACACCTTC. Translation: CASSEGQGLGYGYTF. The gene calls are TRBV5-5 and TRBJ1-2; 9 nucleotides match TRBD1. The germline CDR1 and CDR2 sequences are SGHKS and YYEKEE (reference sequence). The V and J ends lost 4 bases and 5 bases, in that order; junction bases with no gene match: 9. CDR3 length: 15 residues.

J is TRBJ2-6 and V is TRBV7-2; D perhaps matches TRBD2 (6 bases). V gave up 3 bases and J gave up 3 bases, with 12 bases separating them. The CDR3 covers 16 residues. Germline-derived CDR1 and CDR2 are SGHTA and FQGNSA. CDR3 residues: CASSFTGTHGANVLTF. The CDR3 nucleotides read TGTGCCAGCAGCTTTACGGGGACTCATGGGGCCAACGTCCTGACTTTC. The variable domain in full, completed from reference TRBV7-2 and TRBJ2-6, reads GAGVSQSPSNKVTEKGKDVELRCDPISGHTALYWYRQSLGQGLEFLIYFQGNSAPDKSGLPSDRFSAERTGGSVSTLTIQRTQQEDSAVYLCASSFTGTHGANVLTFGAGSRLTVL.

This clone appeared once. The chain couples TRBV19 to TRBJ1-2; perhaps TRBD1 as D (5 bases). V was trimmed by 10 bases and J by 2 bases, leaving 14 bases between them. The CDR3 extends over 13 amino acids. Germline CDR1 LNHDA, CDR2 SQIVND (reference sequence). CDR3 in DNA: TGTGCCACGACCCTGCAGGGAAACTATGGCTACACCTTC. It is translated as CATTLQGNYGYTF.

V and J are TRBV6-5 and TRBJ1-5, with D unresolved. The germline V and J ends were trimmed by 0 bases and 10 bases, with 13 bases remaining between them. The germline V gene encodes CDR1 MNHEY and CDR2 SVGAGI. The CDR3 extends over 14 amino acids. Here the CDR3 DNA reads TGTGCCAGCAGTTACTCGAGGGCAGCCGGCCCCCAGCATTTT. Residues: CASSYSRAAGPQHF.

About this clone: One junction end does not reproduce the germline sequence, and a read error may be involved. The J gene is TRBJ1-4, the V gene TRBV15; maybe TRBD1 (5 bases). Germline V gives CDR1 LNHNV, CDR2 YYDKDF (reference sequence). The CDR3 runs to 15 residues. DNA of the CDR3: TGTGCCGCCAGAGACACCGGAGGGGCTAATGAAAAACTGTTTTTT. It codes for CAARDTGGANEKLFF. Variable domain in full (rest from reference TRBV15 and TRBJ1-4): DAMVIQNPRYQVTQFGKPVTLSCSQTLNHNVMYWYQQKSSQAPKLLFHYYDKDFNNEADTPDNFQSRRPNTSFCFLDIRSPGLGDTAMYLCAARDTGGANEKLFFGSGTQLSVL.

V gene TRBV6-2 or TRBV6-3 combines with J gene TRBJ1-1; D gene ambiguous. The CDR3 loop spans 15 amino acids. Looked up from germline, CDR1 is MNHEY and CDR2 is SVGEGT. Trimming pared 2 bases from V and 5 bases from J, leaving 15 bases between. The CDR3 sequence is CASSYPPGGRTEAFF. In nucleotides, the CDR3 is TGTGCCAGCAGTTACCCTCCGGGAGGTCGTACTGAAGCTTTCTTT.

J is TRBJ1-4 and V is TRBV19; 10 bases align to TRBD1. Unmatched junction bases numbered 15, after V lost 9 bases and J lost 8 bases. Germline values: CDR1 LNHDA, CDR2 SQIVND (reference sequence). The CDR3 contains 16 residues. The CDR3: CASQGGRTGGGEKLFF. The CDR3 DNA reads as TGTGCCAGCCAAGGAGGTCGGACAGGGGGAGGAGAAAAACTGTTTTTT.

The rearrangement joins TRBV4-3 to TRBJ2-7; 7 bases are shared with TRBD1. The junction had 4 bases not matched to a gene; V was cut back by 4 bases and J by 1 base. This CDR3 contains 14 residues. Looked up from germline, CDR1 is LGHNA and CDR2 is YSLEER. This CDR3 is CASSLAGGSYEQYF. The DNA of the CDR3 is TGCGCCAGCAGCCTTGCAGGGGGTTCCTACGAGCAGTACTTC.

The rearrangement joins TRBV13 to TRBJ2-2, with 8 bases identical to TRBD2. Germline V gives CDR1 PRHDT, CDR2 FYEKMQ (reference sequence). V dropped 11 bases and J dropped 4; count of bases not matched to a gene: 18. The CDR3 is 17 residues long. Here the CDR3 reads CASGGGTLGLFTGELFF. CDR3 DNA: TGTGCCTCCGGGGGGGGCACCCTGGGGTTGTTCACCGGGGAGCTGTTTTTT.

The CDR3 protein is CAWNFRGPLHF. The CDR3, as DNA: TGTGCCTGGAATTTCAGGGGACCCCTCCACTTT. The V call is TRBV30, the J call TRBJ1-6, with a tentative D call TRBD1 (6 bases). Trimming cost V 4 bases and J 12 bases, with 10 bases left between them. This CDR3 is 11 amino acids long. The germline CDR1 and CDR2 sequences are GTSNPN and SVGIG (reference sequence).

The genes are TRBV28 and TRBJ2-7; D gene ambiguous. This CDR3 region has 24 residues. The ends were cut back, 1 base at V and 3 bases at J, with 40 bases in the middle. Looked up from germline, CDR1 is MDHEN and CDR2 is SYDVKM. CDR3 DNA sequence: TGTGCCAGCAGTTTATTATACCCCACAACCGCTTGGAACAGCCAGAAACCCTTTGACTACGAGCAGTACTTC. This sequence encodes CASSLLYPTTAWNSQKPFDYEQYF.

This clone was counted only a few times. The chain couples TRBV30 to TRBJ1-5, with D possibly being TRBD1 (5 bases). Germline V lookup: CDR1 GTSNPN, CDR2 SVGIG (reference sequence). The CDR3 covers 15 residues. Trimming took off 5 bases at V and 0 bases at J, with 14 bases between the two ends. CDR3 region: CAWGDRRYSNQPQHF. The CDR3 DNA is TGTGCCTGGGGAGACAGAAGATATAGCAATCAGCCCCAGCATTTT. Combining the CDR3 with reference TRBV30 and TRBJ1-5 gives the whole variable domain SQTIHQWPATLVQPVGSPLSLECTVEGTSNPNLYWYRQAAGRGLQLLFYSVGIGQISSEVPQNLSASRPQDRQFILSSKKLLLSDSGFYLCAWGDRRYSNQPQHFGDGTRLSIL.

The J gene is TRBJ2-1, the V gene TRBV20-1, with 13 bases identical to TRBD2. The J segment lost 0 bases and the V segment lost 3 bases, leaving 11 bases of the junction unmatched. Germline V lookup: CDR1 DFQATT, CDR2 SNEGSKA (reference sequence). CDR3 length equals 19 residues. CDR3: CSASIPGLAGKSSYNEQFF. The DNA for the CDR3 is TGCAGTGCTAGTATCCCGGGACTAGCGGGGAAGAGCTCCTACAATGAGCAGTTCTTC.

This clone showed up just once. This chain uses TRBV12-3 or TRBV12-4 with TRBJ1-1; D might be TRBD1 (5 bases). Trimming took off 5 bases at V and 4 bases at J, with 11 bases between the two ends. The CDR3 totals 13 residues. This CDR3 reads CASSPRQTTEAFF. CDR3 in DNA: TGTGCCAGCAGTCCCCGACAGACCACTGAAGCTTTCTTT.

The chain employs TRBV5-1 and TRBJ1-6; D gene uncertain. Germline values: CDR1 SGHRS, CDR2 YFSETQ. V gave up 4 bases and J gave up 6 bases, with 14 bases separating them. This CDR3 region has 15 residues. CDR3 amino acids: CASSPGGRVNSPLHF. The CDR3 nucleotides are TGCGCCAGCAGCCCGGGCGGGCGGGTTAATTCACCCCTCCACTTT.

The CDR3 coding sequence is TGTGCCAGCAGCGGTCACAGGTTCGCGAGGTTACCCGGCTACACCTTC. Amino acids: CASSGHRFARLPGYTF. This chain links TRBV21-1 with TRBJ1-2; TRBD1, the table's D call, was not compared with the DNA. TRBV21-1 is a known pseudogene. This CDR3 is 16 amino acids long.

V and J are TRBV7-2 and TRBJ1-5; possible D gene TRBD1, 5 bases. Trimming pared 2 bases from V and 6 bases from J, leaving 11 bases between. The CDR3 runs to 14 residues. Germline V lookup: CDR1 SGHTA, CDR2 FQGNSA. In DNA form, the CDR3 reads TGTGCCAGCAGCTTATTCCCGGGACTTCAGCCCCAGCATTTT. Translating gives CASSLFPGLQPQHF. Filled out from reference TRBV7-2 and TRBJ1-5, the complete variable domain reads GAGVSQSPSNKVTEKGKDVELRCDPISGHTALYWYRQSLGQGLEFLIYFQGNSAPDKSGLPSDRFSAERTGGSVSTLTIQRTQQEDSAVYLCASSLFPGLQPQHFGDGTRLSIL.

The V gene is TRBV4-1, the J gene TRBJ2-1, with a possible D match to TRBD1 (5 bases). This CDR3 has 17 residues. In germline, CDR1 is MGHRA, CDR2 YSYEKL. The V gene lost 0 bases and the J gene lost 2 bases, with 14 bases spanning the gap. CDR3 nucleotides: TGCGCCAGCAGCCAAGAGGGGCCGGTACAACCCTACAATGAGCAGTTCTTC. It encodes CASSQEGPVQPYNEQFF.

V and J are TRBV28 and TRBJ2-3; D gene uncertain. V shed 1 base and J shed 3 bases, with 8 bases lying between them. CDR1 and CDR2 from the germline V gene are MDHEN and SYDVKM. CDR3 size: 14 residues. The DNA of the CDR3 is TGTGCCAGCAGTTTATCGCAGGCTACAGATACGCAGTATTTT. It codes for CASSLSQATDTQYF.

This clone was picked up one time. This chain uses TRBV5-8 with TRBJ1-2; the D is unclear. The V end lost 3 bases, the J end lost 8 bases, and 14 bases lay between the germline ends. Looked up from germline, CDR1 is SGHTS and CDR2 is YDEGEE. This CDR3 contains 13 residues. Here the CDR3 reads CASSSERVYGYTF. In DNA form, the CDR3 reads TGTGCCAGCAGCTCTGAGAGGGTTTACGGCTACACCTTC.

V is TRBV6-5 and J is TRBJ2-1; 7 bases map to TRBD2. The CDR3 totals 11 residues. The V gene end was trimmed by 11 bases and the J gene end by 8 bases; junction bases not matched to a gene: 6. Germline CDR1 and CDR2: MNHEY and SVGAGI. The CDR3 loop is CASGGIYEQFF. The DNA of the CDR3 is TGTGCCTCGGGGGGTATATATGAGCAGTTCTTC.

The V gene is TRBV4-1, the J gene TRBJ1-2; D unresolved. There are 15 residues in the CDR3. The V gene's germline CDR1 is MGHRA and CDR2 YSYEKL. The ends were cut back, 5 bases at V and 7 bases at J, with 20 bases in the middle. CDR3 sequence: CASSSEAGGLGGYTF. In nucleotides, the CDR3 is TGCGCCAGCAGCTCCGAAGCAGGCGGGTTGGGTGGCTACACCTTC.

The CDR3 sequence: CATSLSGSGGELFF. CDR3 sequence (DNA): TGCGCCACCTCTCTTAGCGGGAGCGGCGGGGAGCTGTTTTTT. The J gene is TRBJ2-2, the V gene TRBV5-1; TRBD2 matches at 9 bases. CDR1 SGHRS and CDR2 YFSETQ come from the germline V gene. V lost 9 bases and J lost 7; bases outside the gene matches: 10. The CDR3 is 14 amino acids.

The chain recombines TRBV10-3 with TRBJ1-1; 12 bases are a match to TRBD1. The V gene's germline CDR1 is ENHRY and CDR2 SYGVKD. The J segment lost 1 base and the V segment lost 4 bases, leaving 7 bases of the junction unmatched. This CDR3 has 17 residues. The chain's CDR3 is CAISARRDRGPNTEAFF. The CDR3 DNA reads TGTGCCATCAGTGCGCGGAGGGACAGGGGGCCGAACACTGAAGCTTTCTTT.

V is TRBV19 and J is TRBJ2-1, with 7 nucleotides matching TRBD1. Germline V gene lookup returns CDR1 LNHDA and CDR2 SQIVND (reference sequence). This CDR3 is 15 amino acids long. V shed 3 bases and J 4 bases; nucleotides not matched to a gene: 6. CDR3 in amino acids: CASSIGDRAYNEQFF. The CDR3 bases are TGTGCCAGTAGTATTGGTGACAGGGCTTACAATGAGCAGTTCTTC.